This entry features one TCR beta chain sequence. Its antigen is unknown. The method was immunoSEQ multiplex PCR; TCRdb's version includes in-frame clones alone and lacks a portion of them. The top ten clones hold approximately 15% of a sample with some 97,000 clones, roughly 89% of them seen once. Germline V CDR1 and CDR2: SGHRS, YFSETQ. The CDR3 spans 15 residues. Trimming shortened V by 4 bases and J by 4 bases, and 17 bases separated the two germline ends. This specimen belongs to a study of T cell responses to AZD1222 COVID-19 vaccine. The overall study: Second-dose groups at about 4 or about 12 weeks were pooled. Broader study findings: Along spike, vaccine-associated CD4 TCRs were found throughout, with dominance at 160-218 and 743-854. Close to half of all spike-specific TCRs reportedly target regions of the variants that are unmutated.

This TCR derives from an adult in good health. The gene calls are TRBV5-1 and TRBJ1-2; tentatively, D is TRBD1 (6 bases). The sample consisted of peripheral blood, taken on day 0 of AZD1222 vaccination. The CDR3 is CASSQGQSRGYGYTF. The CDR3 DNA follows: TGCGCCAGCAGCCAAGGACAGTCAAGAGGCTATGGCTACACCTTC.